This TCR beta chain was documented in a study of CD8+ T cells in alopecia areata. General study results and limits: Sequencing of scalp samples also includes resident alphabeta T cells from normal skin.

The authors extracted RNA and reverse transcribed it into cDNA as the sequencing template. Method: immunoSEQ multiplex PCR; TCRdb's copy keeps in-frame clones and lacks some. The sample lists 200,000 to 250,000 clones, 30% to 40% occurring once. Noted treatment: oral pan-JAK inhibitor, 5-10 mg twice daily. This clone was found a few times. Its antigen is unknown. Trimming left V 4 bases short and J 5 bases short, with 11 bases between. CDR1 GTSNPN and CDR2 SVGIG come from the germline V gene (reference sequence). The CDR3 runs 13 residues. The chain couples TRBV30 to TRBJ1-4, with a weak D call TRBD1 (5 bases). The clonotype was recovered from a human donor with alopecia areata. The specimen was CD4+ T cells sorted from blood, collected around week 31, from a patient treated with tofacitinib. For the CDR3, the DNA is TGTGCCTGGACGGACAAAGTGAATGAAAAACTGTTTTTT. This translates into CAWTDKVNEKLFF.